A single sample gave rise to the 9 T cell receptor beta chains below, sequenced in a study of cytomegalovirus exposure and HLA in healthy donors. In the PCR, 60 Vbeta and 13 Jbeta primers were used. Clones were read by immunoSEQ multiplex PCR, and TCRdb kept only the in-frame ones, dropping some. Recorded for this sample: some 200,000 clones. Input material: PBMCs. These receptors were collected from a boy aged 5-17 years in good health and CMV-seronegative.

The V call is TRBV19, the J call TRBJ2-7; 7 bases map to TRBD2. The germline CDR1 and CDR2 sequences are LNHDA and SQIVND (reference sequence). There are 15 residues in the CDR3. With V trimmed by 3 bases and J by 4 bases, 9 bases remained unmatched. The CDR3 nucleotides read TGTGCCAGTAGTATGGGTGCGGGGACTACTTACGAGCAGTACTTC. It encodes CASSMGAGTTYEQYF.

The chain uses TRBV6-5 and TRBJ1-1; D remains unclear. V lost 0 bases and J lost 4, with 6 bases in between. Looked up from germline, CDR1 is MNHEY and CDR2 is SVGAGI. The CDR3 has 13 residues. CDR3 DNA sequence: TGTGCCAGCAGTTACTCGACGGGCACTGAAGCTTTCTTT. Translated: CASSYSTGTEAFF.

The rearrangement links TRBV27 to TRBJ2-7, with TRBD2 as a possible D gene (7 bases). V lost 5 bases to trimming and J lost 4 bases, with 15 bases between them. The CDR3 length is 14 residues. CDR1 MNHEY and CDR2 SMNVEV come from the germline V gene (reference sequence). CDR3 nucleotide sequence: TGTGCCAGCAGTGTTGGGGGGGCGACGTACGAGCAGTACTTC. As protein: CASSVGGATYEQYF.

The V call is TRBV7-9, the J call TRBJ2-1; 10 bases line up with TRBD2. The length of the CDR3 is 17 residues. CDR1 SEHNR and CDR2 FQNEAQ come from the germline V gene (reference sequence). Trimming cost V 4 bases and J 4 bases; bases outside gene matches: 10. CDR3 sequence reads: CASSSAVAGGPYNEQFF. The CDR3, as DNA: TGTGCCAGCAGCTCCGCGGTAGCGGGGGGCCCGTACAATGAGCAGTTCTTC.

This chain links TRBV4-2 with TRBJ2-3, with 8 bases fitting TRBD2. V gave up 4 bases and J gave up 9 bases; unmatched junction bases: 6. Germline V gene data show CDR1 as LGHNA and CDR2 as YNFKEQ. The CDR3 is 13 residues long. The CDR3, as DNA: TGTGCCAGCAGCCCCTTGACTAGCGAGACGCAGTATTTT. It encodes CASSPLTSETQYF.

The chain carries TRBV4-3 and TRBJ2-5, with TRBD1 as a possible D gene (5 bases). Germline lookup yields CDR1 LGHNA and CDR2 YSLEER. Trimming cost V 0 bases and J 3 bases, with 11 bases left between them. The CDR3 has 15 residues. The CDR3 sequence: CASSQEKGREETQYF. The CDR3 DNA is TGCGCCAGCAGCCAAGAGAAGGGCAGGGAAGAGACCCAGTACTTC.

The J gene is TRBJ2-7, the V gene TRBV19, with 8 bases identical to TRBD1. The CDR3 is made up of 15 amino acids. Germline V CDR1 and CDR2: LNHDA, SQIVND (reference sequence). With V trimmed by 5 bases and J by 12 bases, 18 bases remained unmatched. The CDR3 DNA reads TGTGCCAGTAGTGCGGGGACAGGTCACACGGATCCACGGTACTTC. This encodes CASSAGTGHTDPRYF.

Written as DNA, the CDR3 is TGCGCCAGCAGCTTACAGGTTCAAGAGACCCAGTACTTC. As protein: CASSLQVQETQYF. The V and J genes are TRBV4-1 and TRBJ2-5; the D gene is possibly TRBD1 (5 bases). V was clipped by 5 bases and J by 2 bases, with 9 bases between them. The germline CDR1 and CDR2 sequences are MGHRA and YSYEKL. This CDR3 has 13 amino acids.

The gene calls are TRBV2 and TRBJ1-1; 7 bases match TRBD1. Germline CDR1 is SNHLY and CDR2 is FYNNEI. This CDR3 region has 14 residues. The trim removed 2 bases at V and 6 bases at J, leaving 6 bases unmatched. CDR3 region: CASSENGQAAEAFF. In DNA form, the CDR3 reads TGTGCCAGCAGTGAAAACGGACAGGCTGCTGAAGCTTTCTTT.